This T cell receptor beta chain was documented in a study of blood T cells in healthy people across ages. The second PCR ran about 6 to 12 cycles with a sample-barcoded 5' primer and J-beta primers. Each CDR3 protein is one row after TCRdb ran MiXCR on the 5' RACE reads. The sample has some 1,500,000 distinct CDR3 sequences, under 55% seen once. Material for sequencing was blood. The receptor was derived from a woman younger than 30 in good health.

CDR3 region: CSGSGGAAVETQYF. The CDR3, as DNA: TGCAGCGGCTCCGGGGGGGCGGCAGTAGAGACCCAGTACTTC. The chain recombines TRBV29-1 with TRBJ2-5; TRBD2 matches 8 bases. This CDR3 has 14 residues. Germline-derived CDR1 and CDR2 are SQVTM and ANQGSEA. V was pared by 7 bases and J by 4 bases, with 11 bases of the junction left unmatched.